The 28 T cell receptor beta chains below come from one sample, sequenced in a study of Ad26.COV2.S vaccination and SARS-CoV-2 variants. The treatment was: 15 to 20 received Ad26.COV2.S at low or high dose, single or two shots; 5 received placebo; per-sample allocation not given. Sampling was performed 63 days after the first vaccine or placebo injection. The method was immunoSEQ multiplex PCR; TCRdb's version includes in-frame clones alone and lacks a portion of them. The sample lists roughly 300,000 clones, 86% occurring once. Sequencing used peripheral blood, obtained in a trial of Ad26.COV2.S vaccine versus placebo. The source is a person aged 18-65 years who received the Ad26.COV2.S COVID-19 vaccine or a placebo.

The chain employs TRBV9 and TRBJ1-6; D unclear. Trimming shortened V by 2 bases and J by 0 bases, and 6 bases separated the two germline ends. This CDR3 comprises 15 residues. Germline V gives CDR1 SGDLS, CDR2 YYNGEE. CDR3 nucleotides: TGTGCCAGCAGCGTTGGCAGCTCCTATAATTCACCCCTCCACTTT. The encoded protein is CASSVGSSYNSPLHF.

The CDR3 DNA reads TGCAGCGTCCTGACAGGGGAGTCCTACGAGCAGTACTTC. Translating gives CSVLTGESYEQYF. The V call is TRBV29-1, the J call TRBJ2-7, with 8 bases fitting TRBD1. The V gene end was trimmed by 6 bases and the J gene end by 1 base; junction bases not matched to a gene: 5. The germline V gene has CDR1 SQVTM and CDR2 ANQGSEA. The CDR3 sequence is 13 residues long.

The chain joins TRBV10-3 to TRBJ2-2, with D hard to call. The CDR3 totals 13 residues. Trimming took off 7 bases at V and 0 bases at J, with 6 bases between the two ends. CDR1 and CDR2 from the germline V gene are ENHRY and SYGVKD. The DNA for the CDR3 is TGTGCCATCATGGCTACGAACACCGGGGAGCTGTTTTTT. Protein product: CAIMATNTGELFF.

V gene TRBV7-9 combines with J gene TRBJ1-4; D might be TRBD1 (5 bases). V lost 4 bases and J 7 bases, leaving 10 bases between the germline ends. This CDR3 comprises 13 residues. The germline CDR1 and CDR2 sequences are SEHNR and FQNEAQ (reference sequence). The CDR3 here is CASSSGGSEKLFF. The CDR3 nucleotides are TGTGCCAGCAGCTCTGGGGGAAGTGAAAAACTGTTTTTT.

This rearrangement joins TRBV5-1 to TRBJ1-6; D unresolved. Germline loops: CDR1 SGHRS, CDR2 YFSETQ. V was cut by 2 bases and J by 5 bases, with 5 bases left in between. This CDR3 contains 13 residues. Here the CDR3 reads CASSFGDNSPLHF. CDR3 DNA: TGCGCCAGCAGCTTCGGCGATAATTCACCCCTCCACTTT.

This rearrangement joins TRBV12-3 or TRBV12-4 to TRBJ1-4, with D tentatively TRBD1 (6 bases). This CDR3 has 12 amino acids. V was pared by 5 bases and J by 7 bases, with 8 bases between. The CDR3 nucleotides are TGTGCCAGCAGTCCACAGGGTGAAAAACTGTTTTTT. This gives the protein CASSPQGEKLFF.

The CDR3 loop reads CASIYPSGRDTEAFF. CDR3 in DNA: TGTGCCAGCATTTATCCCTCGGGACGGGACACTGAAGCTTTCTTT. The chain is built from TRBV28 and TRBJ1-1; TRBD1 is a possible D gene (5 bases). The V end was cut by 7 bases, the J end by 3 bases, with 18 bases between. Germline V gene sequence: CDR1 MDHEN, CDR2 SYDVKM. The CDR3 is made up of 15 amino acids. The full variable domain, completed using reference TRBV28 and TRBJ1-1, is DVKVTQSSRYLVKRTGEKVFLECVQDMDHENMFWYRQDPGLGLRLIYFSYDVKMKEKGDIPEGYSVSREKKERFSLILESASTNQTSMYLCASIYPSGRDTEAFFGQGTRLTVV.

The rearrangement uses TRBV7-9 and TRBJ2-1; no firm D call. This CDR3 has 16 amino acids. CDR1 and CDR2 from the germline V gene are SEHNR and FQNEAQ (reference sequence). The germline V and J ends were trimmed by 5 bases and 8 bases, with 22 bases remaining between them. CDR3 in DNA: TGTGCCAGCAGCCCGCGGATGCCCTACCTTGGGGATGAGCAGTTCTTC. Protein product: CASSPRMPYLGDEQFF.

V gene TRBV3-1 (or the pseudogene TRBV3-2) combines with J gene TRBJ1-1, with 11 bases aligning to TRBD1. Germline loops: CDR1 LGHDT, CDR2 YNNKEL (reference sequence). The J segment lost 4 bases and the V segment lost 4 bases, leaving 2 bases of the junction unmatched. CDR3 length equals 14 residues. Written as DNA, the CDR3 is TGTGCCAGCAGCCGGACAGGGGGCTTCACTGAAGCTTTCTTT. Amino acid sequence: CASSRTGGFTEAFF.

The V gene is TRBV7-8, the J gene TRBJ1-3; D gene uncertain. The CDR3 has 15 residues. Trimming removed 3 bases from V and 0 bases from J, with 9 bases in between. The germline V gene has CDR1 SGHVS and CDR2 FQNEAQ. The CDR3 DNA follows: TGTGCCAGCAGCTTGGAGGTGGTCTCTGGAAACACCATATATTTT. Translated: CASSLEVVSGNTIYF.

The rearrangement uses TRBV7-9 and TRBJ2-3; 9 positions agree with TRBD2. Germline values: CDR1 SEHNR, CDR2 FQNEAQ (reference sequence). V trimming: 7 bases; J trimming: 0 bases; junction bases outside the gene matches: 11. The CDR3 runs 17 residues. The CDR3 is CASTPGLAGTSTDTQYF. Here the CDR3 DNA reads TGTGCCAGCACCCCGGGGCTAGCGGGGACTAGCACAGATACGCAGTATTTT. The full variable domain, with the rest looked up from reference TRBV7-9 and TRBJ2-3, is DTGVSQNPRHKITKRGQNVTFRCDPISEHNRLYWYRQTLGQGPEFLTYFQNEAQLEKSRLLSDRFSAERPKGSFSTLEIQRTEQGDSAMYLCASTPGLAGTSTDTQYFGPGTRLTVL.

Only a few counts were recorded for this clone. The chain joins TRBV24-1 to TRBJ2-2, with D unclear. The germline V gene encodes CDR1 KGHDR and CDR2 SFDVKD. This CDR3 spans 16 amino acids. The V end was cut by 3 bases, the J end by 1 base, with 11 bases between. This chain's CDR3 is CATSDPSSGNTGELFF. DNA for the CDR3: TGTGCCACCAGTGATCCGAGTAGTGGGAACACCGGGGAGCTGTTTTTT.

CDR3 in DNA: TGTGCCAGCAGCTTGCGGGGCGTAAACTACGAGCAGTACTTC. It specifies CASSLRGVNYEQYF. This chain connects TRBV5-6 to TRBJ2-7; D tentatively fits TRBD1 or TRBD2 (5 bases each). Germline loops: CDR1 SGHDT, CDR2 YYEEEE. The germline V and J ends were trimmed by 1 base and 3 bases, with 11 bases remaining between them. The CDR3 has 14 residues.

This chain uses TRBV3-1 (or the pseudogene TRBV3-2) with TRBJ2-5, with D possibly TRBD2 on 6 matching bases. Germline V lookup: CDR1 LGHDT, CDR2 YNNKEL (reference sequence). V was pared by 3 bases and J by 4 bases, with 9 bases between. CDR3 length: 13 residues. The chain's CDR3 is CASSHQGGETQYF. The CDR3 DNA follows: TGTGCCAGCAGCCATCAGGGAGGAGAGACCCAGTACTTC.

This clone was seen a single time. The V call is TRBV27, the J call TRBJ1-1, with 8 nucleotides matching TRBD1. J was trimmed by 5 bases and V by 7 bases; bases with no gene match: 9. Per the germline V gene, CDR1 is MNHEY and CDR2 is SMNVEV (reference sequence). CDR3 length: 14 residues. CDR3 coding DNA: TGTGCCAGCAAGATAACAGGGGGTTGGACTGAAGCTTTCTTT. It specifies CASKITGGWTEAFF.

The chain combines TRBV7-3 with TRBJ1-6, with TRBD1 matching 8 bases. CDR3 size: 15 residues. Trimming took 5 bases from V and 7 from J; bases not matched to a gene: 7. The germline V gene encodes CDR1 SGHTA and CDR2 FQGTGA. The CDR3 sequence is CASSQRDRGNSPLHF. The CDR3 DNA follows: TGTGCCAGCAGCCAACGAGACAGGGGAAATTCACCCCTCCACTTT. The full variable domain, in which reference TRBV7-3 and TRBJ1-6 provide the parts outside the CDR3, is GAGVSQTPSNKVTEKGKYVELRCDPISGHTALYWYRQSLGQGPEFLIYFQGTGAADDSGLPNDRFFAVRPEGSVSTLKIQRTERGDSAVYLCASSQRDRGNSPLHFGNGTRLTVT.

This clone came up a few times. This chain joins TRBV10-3 and TRBJ1-6; 8 positions match TRBD1. V trimming: 6 bases; J trimming: 5 bases; junction bases outside the gene matches: 3. Germline values: CDR1 ENHRY, CDR2 SYGVKD. The CDR3 has 14 residues. The CDR3 nucleotides are TGTGCCATCAGGGGGACAGGAGATAATTCACCCCTCCACTTT. Protein sequence: CAIRGTGDNSPLHF.

V and J are TRBV2 and TRBJ1-5, with 8 bases that match TRBD1. The length of the CDR3 is 16 residues. CDR1 is SNHLY and CDR2 is FYNNEI in the germline V gene. V was pared by 4 bases and J by 0 bases, with 5 bases of the junction left unmatched. CDR3 in amino acids: CASSVDRENSNQPQHF. For the CDR3, the DNA is TGTGCCAGCAGTGTGGACAGGGAAAATAGCAATCAGCCCCAGCATTTT.

This clone occurred once. This rearrangement joins TRBV19 to TRBJ2-2, with D possibly matching TRBD2 (5 bases). Germline assignment: CDR1 LNHDA and CDR2 SQIVND (reference sequence). This CDR3 contains 17 residues. The V and J ends lost 2 bases and 6 bases respectively, with 19 bases between them. CDR3 sequence: CASSILVLPGGAGELFF. The CDR3 region has the DNA TGTGCCAGTAGTATACTAGTACTTCCCGGAGGAGCCGGGGAGCTGTTTTTT.

J is TRBJ2-1 and V is TRBV27; 11 positions agree with TRBD1. The CDR3 has 14 residues. Germline V gene data show CDR1 as MNHEY and CDR2 as SMNVEV (reference sequence). The V gene end was trimmed by 8 bases and the J gene end by 8 bases; junction bases not matched to a gene: 8. The CDR3 nucleotides are TGTGCCAGCCGGGACAGGGGGTTTTCGGATGAGCAGTTCTTC. Its translation is CASRDRGFSDEQFF.

A single count supports this clone. The J gene is TRBJ2-5, the V gene TRBV5-1; D may be TRBD2 (6 bases). Per the germline V gene, CDR1 is SGHRS and CDR2 is YFSETQ. The germline V and J ends were trimmed by 6 bases and 5 bases, with 20 bases remaining between them. The CDR3 consists of 15 residues. The DNA for the CDR3 is TGCGCCAGCATCCAAATCGGAGGGCCGAAGGAGACCCAGTACTTC. Its protein product is CASIQIGGPKETQYF.

The J gene is TRBJ2-3, the V gene TRBV4-2; 7 bases agree with TRBD1. Germline CDR1 is LGHNA and CDR2 is YNFKEQ. V gave up 4 bases and J gave up 0 bases; unmatched junction bases: 19. The CDR3 sequence is 20 residues long. The CDR3 nucleotides read TGTGCCAGCAGCCCCTTTAGCCAGGGGGTCCCCCGTGCTAGCACAGATACGCAGTATTTT. Residues: CASSPFSQGVPRASTDTQYF.

The V gene is TRBV5-1, the J gene TRBJ2-2; no clear D gene. This CDR3 is 13 amino acids long. The V gene lost 0 bases and the J gene lost 7 bases, with 7 bases spanning the gap. Germline CDR1 reads SGHRS; CDR2 reads YFSETQ. The CDR3 DNA is TGCGCCAGCAGCTTGGTCAAGGTCGGGGAGCTGTTTTTT. Amino acids: CASSLVKVGELFF.

The chain joins TRBV28 to TRBJ1-6, with D perhaps matching TRBD1 (5 bases). The CDR3 length is 14 residues. Germline assignment: CDR1 MDHEN and CDR2 SYDVKM. The V and J ends lost 6 bases and 7 bases respectively, with 13 bases between them. The CDR3 protein is CASSAAGENSPLHF. The CDR3 DNA reads as TGTGCCAGCAGCGCCGCGGGGGAGAATTCACCCCTCCACTTT. Filled out from reference TRBV28 and TRBJ1-6, the complete variable domain reads DVKVTQSSRYLVKRTGEKVFLECVQDMDHENMFWYRQDPGLGLRLIYFSYDVKMKEKGDIPEGYSVSREKKERFSLILESASTNQTSMYLCASSAAGENSPLHFGNGTRLTVT.

The chain carries TRBV10-1 and TRBJ2-7; D gene uncertain. Germline V lookup: CDR1 WNHNN, CDR2 SYGVQD (reference sequence). The CDR3 totals 10 residues. V shed 8 bases and J shed 3 bases, with 5 bases lying between them. CDR3 loop: CASPNYEQYF. In DNA form, the CDR3 reads TGCGCCAGCCCTAACTACGAGCAGTACTTC.

The rearrangement links TRBV6-5 to TRBJ1-1; a weak D match, TRBD1 (5 bases). Per germline, CDR1 MNHEY and CDR2 SVGAGI. V was pared by 0 bases and J by 3 bases, with 11 bases between. The CDR3 runs 15 residues. CDR3 sequence (DNA): TGTGCCAGCAGTTACTCGGGCGGGGGTGACACTGAAGCTTTCTTT. The encoded protein is CASSYSGGGDTEAFF.

This chain uses TRBV28 with TRBJ1-2; TRBD1 matches at 8 bases. The CDR3 loop spans 15 amino acids. Per the germline V gene, CDR1 is MDHEN and CDR2 is SYDVKM. Trimming cost V 6 bases and J 6 bases; bases outside gene matches: 12. CDR3 sequence: CASRPSTGGMDGYTF. The CDR3 bases are TGTGCCAGCAGGCCTTCCACAGGGGGGATGGATGGCTACACCTTC.

The chain employs TRBV5-1 and TRBJ1-1; D is unclear. Trimming shortened V by 4 bases and J by 1 base, and 14 bases separated the two germline ends. The germline CDR1 and CDR2 sequences are SGHRS and YFSETQ. This CDR3 spans 15 amino acids. The CDR3 sequence is CASSITAGPNTEAFF. The CDR3 nucleotides are TGCGCCAGCAGCATAACGGCCGGCCCGAACACTGAAGCTTTCTTT. The variable domain in full, completed from reference TRBV5-1 and TRBJ1-1, reads KAGVTQTPRYLIKTRGQQVTLSCSPISGHRSVSWYQQTPGQGLQFLFEYFSETQRNKGNFPGRFSGRQFSNSRSEMNVSTLELGDSALYLCASSITAGPNTEAFFGQGTRLTVV.